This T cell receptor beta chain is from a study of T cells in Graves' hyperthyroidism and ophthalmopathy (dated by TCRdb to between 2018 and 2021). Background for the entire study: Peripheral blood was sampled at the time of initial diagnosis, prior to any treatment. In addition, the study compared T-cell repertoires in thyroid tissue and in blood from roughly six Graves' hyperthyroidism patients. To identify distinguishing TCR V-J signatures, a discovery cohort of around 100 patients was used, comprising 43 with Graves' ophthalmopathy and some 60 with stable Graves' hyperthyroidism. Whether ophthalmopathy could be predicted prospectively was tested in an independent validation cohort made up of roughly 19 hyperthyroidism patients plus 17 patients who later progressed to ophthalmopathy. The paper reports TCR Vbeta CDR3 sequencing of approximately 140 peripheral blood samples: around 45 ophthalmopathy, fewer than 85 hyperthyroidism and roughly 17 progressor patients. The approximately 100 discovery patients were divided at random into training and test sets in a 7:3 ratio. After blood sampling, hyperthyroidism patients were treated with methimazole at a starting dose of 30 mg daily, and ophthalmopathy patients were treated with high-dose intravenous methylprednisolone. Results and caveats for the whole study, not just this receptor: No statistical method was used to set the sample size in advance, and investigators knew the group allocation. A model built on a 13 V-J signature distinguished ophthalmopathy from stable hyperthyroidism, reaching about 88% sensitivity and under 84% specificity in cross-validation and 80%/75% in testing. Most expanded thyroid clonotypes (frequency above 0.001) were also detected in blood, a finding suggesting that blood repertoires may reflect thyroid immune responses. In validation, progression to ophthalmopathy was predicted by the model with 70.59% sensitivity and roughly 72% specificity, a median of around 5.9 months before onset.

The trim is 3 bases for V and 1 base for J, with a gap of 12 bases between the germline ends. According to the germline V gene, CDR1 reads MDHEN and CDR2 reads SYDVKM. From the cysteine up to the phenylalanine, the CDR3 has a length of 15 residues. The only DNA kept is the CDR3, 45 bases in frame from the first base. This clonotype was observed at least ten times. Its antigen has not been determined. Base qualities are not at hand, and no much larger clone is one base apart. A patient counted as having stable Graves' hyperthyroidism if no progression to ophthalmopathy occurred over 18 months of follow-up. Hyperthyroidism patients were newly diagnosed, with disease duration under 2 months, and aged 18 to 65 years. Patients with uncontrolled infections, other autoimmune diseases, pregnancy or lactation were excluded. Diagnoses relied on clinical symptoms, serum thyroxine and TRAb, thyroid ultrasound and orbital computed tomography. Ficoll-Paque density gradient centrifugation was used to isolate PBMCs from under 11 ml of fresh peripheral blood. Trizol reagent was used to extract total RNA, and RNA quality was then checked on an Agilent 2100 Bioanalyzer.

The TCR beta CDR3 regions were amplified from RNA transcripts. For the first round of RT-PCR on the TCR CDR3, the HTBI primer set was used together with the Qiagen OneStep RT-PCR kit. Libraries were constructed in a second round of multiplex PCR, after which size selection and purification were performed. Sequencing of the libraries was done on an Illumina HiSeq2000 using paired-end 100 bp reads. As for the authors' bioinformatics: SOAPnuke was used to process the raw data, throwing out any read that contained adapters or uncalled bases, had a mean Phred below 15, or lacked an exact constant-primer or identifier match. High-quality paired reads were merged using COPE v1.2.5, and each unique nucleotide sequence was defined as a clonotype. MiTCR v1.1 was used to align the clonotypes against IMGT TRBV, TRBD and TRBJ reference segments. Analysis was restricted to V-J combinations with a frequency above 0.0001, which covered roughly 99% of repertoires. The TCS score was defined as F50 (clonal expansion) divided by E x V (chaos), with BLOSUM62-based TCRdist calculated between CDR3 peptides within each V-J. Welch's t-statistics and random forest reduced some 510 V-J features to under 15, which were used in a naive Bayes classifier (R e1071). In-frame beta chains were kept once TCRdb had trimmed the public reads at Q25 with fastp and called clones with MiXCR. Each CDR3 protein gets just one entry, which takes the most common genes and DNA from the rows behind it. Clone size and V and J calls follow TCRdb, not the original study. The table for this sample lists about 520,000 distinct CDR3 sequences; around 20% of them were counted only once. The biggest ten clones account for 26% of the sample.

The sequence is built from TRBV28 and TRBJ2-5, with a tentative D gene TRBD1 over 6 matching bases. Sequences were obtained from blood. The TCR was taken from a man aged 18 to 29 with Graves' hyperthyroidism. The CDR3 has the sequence CASSFVDRLQETQYF. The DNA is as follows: TGTGCCAGCAGTTTTGTGGACAGACTCCAAGAGACCCAGTACTTC.